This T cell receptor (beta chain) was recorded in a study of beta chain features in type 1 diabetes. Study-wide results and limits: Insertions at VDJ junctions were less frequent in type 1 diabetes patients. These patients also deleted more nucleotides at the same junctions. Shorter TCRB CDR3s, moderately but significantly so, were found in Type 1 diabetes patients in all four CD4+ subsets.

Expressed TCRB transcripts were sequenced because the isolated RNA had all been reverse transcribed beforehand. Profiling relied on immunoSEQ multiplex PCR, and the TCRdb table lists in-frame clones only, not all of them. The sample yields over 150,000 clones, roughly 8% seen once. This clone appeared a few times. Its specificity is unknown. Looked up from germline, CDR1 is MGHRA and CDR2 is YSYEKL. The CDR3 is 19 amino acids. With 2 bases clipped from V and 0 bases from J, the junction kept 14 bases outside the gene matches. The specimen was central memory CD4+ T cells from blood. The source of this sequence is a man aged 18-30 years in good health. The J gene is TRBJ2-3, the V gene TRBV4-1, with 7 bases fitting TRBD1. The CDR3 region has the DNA TGCGCCAGCAGCCAAATAGATATTCGGACAGGCATCAGCACAGATACGCAGTATTTT. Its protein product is CASSQIDIRTGISTDTQYF.